This TCR beta chain came from a study of CD8+ T cells in alopecia areata. Sample treatment: oral pan-JAK inhibitor, 5-10 mg twice daily. About this clone: What it binds is unknown.

Study-level points and caveats: An increase in clonality over normal scalp was evident in lesional scalp, especially alopecia totalis/universalis. Tofacitinib significantly brought down scalp clonality and expanded CD8+ clones among top 100.

RNA, once extracted, was reverse transcribed into cDNA for use as the sequencing template. Profiling relied on immunoSEQ multiplex PCR, and the TCRdb table lists in-frame clones only, not all of them. The table has 130,000 to 150,000 clones, 65% to 90% seen once. Germline CDR1 SGHVS, CDR2 FNYEAQ. The V and J ends lost 5 bases and 0 bases respectively, with 11 bases between them. CDR3 length: 15 residues. The V call is TRBV7-6, the J call TRBJ2-4; D is possibly TRBD1 or TRBD2 (5 bases each). The receptor's source is a human donor with alopecia areata. The material was CD8+ T cells sorted from blood, obtained at week 4, from a patient treated with tofacitinib. The CDR3 DNA reads TGTGCCAGCAGCCCCGTTGGGGGAGCCAAAAACATTCAGTACTTC. Encoded protein: CASSPVGGAKNIQYF.